A single sample gave rise to the 7 T cell receptor beta chains below, sequenced in a study of Graves' ophthalmopathy and Graves' hyperthyroidism. Investigators amplified TCR beta CDR3 regions from RNA transcripts. HTBI primers served in a first-round RT-PCR, which a second-round multiplex PCR followed. TCRdb reanalysed the multiplex PCR reads using MiXCR and keeps one entry per CDR3 protein. The sample shows some 370,000 distinct CDR3 sequences, approximately 18% of them seen only once. Sequences were obtained from peripheral blood. These receptors were collected from an adult woman with stable Graves' hyperthyroidism.

This clonotype showed up many times. The chain combines TRBV12-3 or TRBV12-4 with TRBJ2-7; D gene ambiguous. Deletions cut 0 bases from V and 5 bases from J, with 11 bases between. CDR3 length: 14 residues. The CDR3 here is CASSLARQKNEQYF. The CDR3 nucleotides read TGTGCCAGCAGTTTAGCTCGCCAGAAAAACGAGCAGTACTTC.

This clonotype was observed many times. CDR3 nucleotide sequence: TGTGCCAGCAAGGAGGGCTGGACTGAAGCTTTCTTT. Translation gives CASKEGWTEAFF. The chain uses TRBV6-2 or TRBV6-3 and TRBJ1-1; D gene unclear. In germline, CDR1 is MNHEY, CDR2 SVGEGT. Trimming left V 7 bases short and J 5 bases short, with 11 bases between. The CDR3 consists of 12 residues.

In this sample, this clonotype turned up a few times. The junction differs from germline at one of its ends, possibly a read error. The chain couples TRBV29-1 to TRBJ2-4; D possibly matches TRBD1 or TRBD2 (5 bases each). Germline assignment: CDR1 SQVTM and CDR2 ANQGSEA. The CDR3 runs to 12 residues. CDR3 in DNA: TGCAGCTCCGTCGGGGCGGCGGACATTAAGTACTTC. Its translation is CSSVGAADIKYF. Full variable domain (rest looked up from reference TRBV29-1 and TRBJ2-4): SAVISQKPSRDICQRGTSLTIQCQVDSQVTMMFWYRQQPGQSLTLIATANQGSEATYESGFVIDKFPISRPNLTFSTLTVSNMSPEDSSIYLCSSVGAADIKYFGAGTRLSVL.

Worth noting for this clonotype: A read error may be the cause here, since a much bigger clone is one base away. The V call is TRBV6-5, the J call TRBJ1-3; D gene unclear. Germline assignment: CDR1 MNHEY and CDR2 SVGAGI. The CDR3 spans 15 residues. CDR3 sequence: CVSSYSSRVGNTIYF. Here the CDR3 DNA reads TGTGTCAGCAGTTACTCGAGTAGGGTCGGAAACACCATATATTTT.

The rearrangement uses TRBV12-3 or TRBV12-4 and TRBJ1-5, with no clear D. This CDR3 has 15 amino acids. The V and J ends lost 5 bases and 4 bases respectively, with 15 bases between them. DNA of the CDR3: TGTGCCAGCAGTAGCGACTCCCTAGGGAATCAGCCCCAGCATTTT. Residues: CASSSDSLGNQPQHF.

This clonotype occurred many times. This chain connects TRBV6-5 to TRBJ2-5; unclear D gene. In germline, CDR1 is MNHEY, CDR2 SVGAGI. The CDR3 consists of 17 residues. Trimming cost V 3 bases and J 1 base, with 18 bases left between them. The CDR3 DNA sequence: TGTGCCAGCAGTTATTTTGGGCTCATGAACTCCCAAGAGACCCAGTACTTC. Amino acids: CASSYFGLMNSQETQYF.

This clonotype was counted ten times or more. The chain couples TRBV29-1 to TRBJ1-1; 7 positions match TRBD1. Germline-derived CDR1 and CDR2 are SQVTM and ANQGSEA. The CDR3 contains 13 residues. The trim removed 7 bases at V and 1 base at J, leaving 6 bases unmatched. CDR3 amino acids: CSAQGVGNTEAFF. Written as DNA, the CDR3 is TGCAGCGCCCAGGGGGTGGGGAACACTGAAGCTTTCTTT.